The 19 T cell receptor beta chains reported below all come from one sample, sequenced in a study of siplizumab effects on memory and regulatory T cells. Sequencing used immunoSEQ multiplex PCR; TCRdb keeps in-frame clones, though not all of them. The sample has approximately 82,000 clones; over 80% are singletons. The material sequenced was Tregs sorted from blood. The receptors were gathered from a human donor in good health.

The CDR3 protein is CASSTASRGAQGYTF. CDR3 bases: TGTGCCAGCAGCACTGCTTCTCGGGGGGCTCAGGGCTACACCTTC. V is TRBV7-9 and J is TRBJ1-2, with D perhaps TRBD1 (6 bases). This CDR3 has 15 amino acids. Germline CDR1 and CDR2: SEHNR and FQNEAQ (reference sequence). Trimming shortened V by 5 bases and J by 8 bases, and 21 bases separated the two germline ends.

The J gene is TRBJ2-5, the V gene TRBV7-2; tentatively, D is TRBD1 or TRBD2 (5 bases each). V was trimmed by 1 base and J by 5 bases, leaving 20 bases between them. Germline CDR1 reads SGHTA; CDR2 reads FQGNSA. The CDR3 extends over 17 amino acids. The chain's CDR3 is CASSLGGVSAPWETQYF. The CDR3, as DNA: TGTGCCAGCAGCTTAGGAGGGGTTAGCGCACCATGGGAGACCCAGTACTTC.

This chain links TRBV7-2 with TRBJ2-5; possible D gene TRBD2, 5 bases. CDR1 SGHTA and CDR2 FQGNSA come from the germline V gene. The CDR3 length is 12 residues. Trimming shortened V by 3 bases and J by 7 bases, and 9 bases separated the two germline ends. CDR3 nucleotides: TGTGCCAGCAGCTTGGTAGAGGGGACCCAGTACTTC. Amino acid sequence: CASSLVEGTQYF.

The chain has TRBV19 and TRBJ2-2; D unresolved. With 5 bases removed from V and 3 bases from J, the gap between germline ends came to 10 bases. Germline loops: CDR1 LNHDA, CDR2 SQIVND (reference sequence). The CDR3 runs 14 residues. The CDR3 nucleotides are TGTGCCAGTAGTTGGTCGCATTACACCGGGGAGCTGTTTTTT. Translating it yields CASSWSHYTGELFF.

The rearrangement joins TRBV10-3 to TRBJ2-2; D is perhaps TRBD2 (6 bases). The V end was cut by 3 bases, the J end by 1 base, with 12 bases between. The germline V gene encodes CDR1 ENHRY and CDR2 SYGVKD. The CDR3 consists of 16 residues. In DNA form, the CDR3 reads TGTGCCATCAGTGAACCTGGTAGCGGGAACACCGGGGAGCTGTTTTTT. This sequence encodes CAISEPGSGNTGELFF.

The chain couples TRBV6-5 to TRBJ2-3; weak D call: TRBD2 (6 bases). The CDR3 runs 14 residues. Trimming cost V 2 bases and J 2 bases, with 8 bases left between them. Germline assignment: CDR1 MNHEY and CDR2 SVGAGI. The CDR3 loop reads CASSYGGDTDTQYF. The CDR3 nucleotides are TGTGCCAGCAGTTACGGAGGGGACACAGATACGCAGTATTTT.

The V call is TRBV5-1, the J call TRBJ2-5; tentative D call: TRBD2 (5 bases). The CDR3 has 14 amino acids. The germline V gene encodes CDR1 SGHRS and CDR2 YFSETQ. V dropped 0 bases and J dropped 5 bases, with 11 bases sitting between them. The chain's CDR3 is CASSLVYTGETQYF. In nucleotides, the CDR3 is TGCGCCAGCAGCTTGGTTTACACGGGGGAGACCCAGTACTTC. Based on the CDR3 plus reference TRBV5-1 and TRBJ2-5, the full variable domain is KAGVTQTPRYLIKTRGQQVTLSCSPISGHRSVSWYQQTPGQGLQFLFEYFSETQRNKGNFPGRFSGRQFSNSRSEMNVSTLELGDSALYLCASSLVYTGETQYFGPGTRLLVL.

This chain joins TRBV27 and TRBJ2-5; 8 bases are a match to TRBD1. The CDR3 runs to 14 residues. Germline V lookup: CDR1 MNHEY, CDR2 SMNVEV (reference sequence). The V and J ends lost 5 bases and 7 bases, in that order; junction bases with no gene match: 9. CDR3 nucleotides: TGTGCCAGCAGTGCGGACAGGGTTTTTGGGACCCAGTACTTC. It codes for CASSADRVFGTQYF.

CDR3 sequence reads: CATGLAVTDTQYF. The DNA of the CDR3 is TGTGCCACGGGACTAGCGGTGACAGATACGCAGTATTTT. The V and J genes are TRBV6-5 and TRBJ2-3, with 11 bases identical to TRBD2. After removal of 10 bases from V and 3 bases from J, the junction contained 3 bases not matched to a gene. Germline-derived CDR1 and CDR2 are MNHEY and SVGAGI. The CDR3 runs 13 residues.

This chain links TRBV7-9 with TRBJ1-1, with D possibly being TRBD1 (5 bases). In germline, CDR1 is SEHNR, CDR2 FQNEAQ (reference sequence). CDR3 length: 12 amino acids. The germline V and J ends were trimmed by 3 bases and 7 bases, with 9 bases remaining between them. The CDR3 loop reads CASSLWGDEAFF. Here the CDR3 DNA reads TGTGCCAGCAGCTTGTGGGGGGATGAAGCTTTCTTT.

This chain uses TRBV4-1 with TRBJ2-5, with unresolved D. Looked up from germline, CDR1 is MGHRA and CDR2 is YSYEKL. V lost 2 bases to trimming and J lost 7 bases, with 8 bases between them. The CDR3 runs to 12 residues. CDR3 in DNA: TGCGCCAGCAGCCAACTAATGGGGACCCAGTACTTC. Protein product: CASSQLMGTQYF.

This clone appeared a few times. The CDR3 region is CATSRAGTAGGYTF. The CDR3, as DNA: TGTGCCACCAGCAGAGCCGGGACAGCGGGAGGCTACACCTTC. The rearrangement joins TRBV15 to TRBJ1-2; 7 bases are shared with TRBD1. Losses at the gene ends were 1 base for V and 8 bases for J; bases not matched to a gene: 7. This CDR3 has 14 amino acids. Germline V gene lookup returns CDR1 LNHNV and CDR2 YYDKDF (reference sequence).

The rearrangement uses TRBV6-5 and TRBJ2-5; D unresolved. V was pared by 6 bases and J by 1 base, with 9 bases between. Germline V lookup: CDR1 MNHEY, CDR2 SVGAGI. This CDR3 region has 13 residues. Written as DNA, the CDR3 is TGTGCCAGCAGAACACTCCTCCAAGAGACCCAGTACTTC. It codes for CASRTLLQETQYF.

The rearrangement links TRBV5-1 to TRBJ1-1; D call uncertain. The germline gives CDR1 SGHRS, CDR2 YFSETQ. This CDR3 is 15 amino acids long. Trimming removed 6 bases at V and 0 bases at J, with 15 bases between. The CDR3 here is CASTEDGYMNTEAFF. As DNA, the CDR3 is TGCGCCAGCACAGAGGACGGATACATGAACACTGAAGCTTTCTTT. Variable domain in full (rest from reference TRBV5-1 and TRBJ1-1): KAGVTQTPRYLIKTRGQQVTLSCSPISGHRSVSWYQQTPGQGLQFLFEYFSETQRNKGNFPGRFSGRQFSNSRSEMNVSTLELGDSALYLCASTEDGYMNTEAFFGQGTRLTVV.

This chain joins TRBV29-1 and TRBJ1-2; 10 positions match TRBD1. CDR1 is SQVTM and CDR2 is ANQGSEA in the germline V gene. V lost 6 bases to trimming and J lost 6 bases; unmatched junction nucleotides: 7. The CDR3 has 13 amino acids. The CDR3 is CSVGGQGFHGYTF. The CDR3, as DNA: TGCAGCGTCGGGGGACAGGGGTTTCATGGCTACACCTTC.

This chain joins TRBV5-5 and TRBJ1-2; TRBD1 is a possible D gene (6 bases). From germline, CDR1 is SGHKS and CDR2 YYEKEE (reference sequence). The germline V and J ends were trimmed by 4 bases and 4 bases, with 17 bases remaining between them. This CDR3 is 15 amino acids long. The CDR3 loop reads CASSPVMGGGYGYTF. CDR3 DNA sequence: TGTGCCAGCAGCCCCGTAATGGGGGGCGGCTATGGCTACACCTTC.

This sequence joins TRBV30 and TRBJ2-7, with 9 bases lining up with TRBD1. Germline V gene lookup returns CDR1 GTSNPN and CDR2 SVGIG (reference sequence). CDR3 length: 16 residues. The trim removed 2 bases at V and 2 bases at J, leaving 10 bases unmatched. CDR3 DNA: TGTGCCTGGAGTCTCCCCCCGGGACAGGGTCCCTACGAGCAGTACTTC. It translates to CAWSLPPGQGPYEQYF.

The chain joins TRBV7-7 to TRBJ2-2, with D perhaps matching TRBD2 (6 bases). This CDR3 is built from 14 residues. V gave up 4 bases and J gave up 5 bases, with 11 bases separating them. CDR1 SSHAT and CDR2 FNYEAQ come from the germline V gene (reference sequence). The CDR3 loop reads CASSSAGWTGELFF. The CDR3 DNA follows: TGTGCCAGCAGCTCGGCGGGGTGGACCGGGGAGCTGTTTTTT.

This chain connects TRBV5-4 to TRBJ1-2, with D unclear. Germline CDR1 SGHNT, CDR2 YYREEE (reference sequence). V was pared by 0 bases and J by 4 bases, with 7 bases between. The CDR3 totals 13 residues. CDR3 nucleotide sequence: TGTGCCAGCAGCTTGGAGGTCAGCTATGGCTACACCTTC. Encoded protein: CASSLEVSYGYTF.